This TCR beta chain was sequenced during a study of vaccination and CD4 T cells after COVID-19. Overall study context: Cells received overlapping spike peptides from SARS-CoV-2, HCoV-NL63, HCoV-OC43 and HCoV-229E as stimulation.

Study-wide results and limits: Early post-infection timepoints were not included, and relatively few convalescent patients were studied.

Sequencing of the DNA from cultured CD4+ T cells was carried out with the Oncomine TCR Beta short-read assay. Cultures of CD4+ T cells served as the source for extracting genomic DNA. TCRdb ran MiXCR on the PCR reads and lists one entry per CDR3 protein. The repertoire consists of more than 10,000 distinct CDR3 sequences, with 35% to 55% occurring once and the leading ten covering less than 25%. The treatment was: roughly ten-day PBMC culture with coronavirus spike peptide pools or control peptides (ViraFEST assay). Under the ViraFEST approach, antigen-specific T cells were expanded with peptide pools and TCRs subsequently sequenced. A remark on this clonotype: The antigen remains unidentified.

The TCR comes from a human donor who had recovered from COVID-19. The specimen comprised CD4+ T cells from blood, cultured in vitro, sampled before SARS-CoV-2 vaccination.

The CDR3 spells CASSIVGGDQPQHF. The CDR3 coding sequence is TGTGCCAGTAGTATTGTTGGGGGGGATCAGCCCCAGCATTTT. The V call is TRBV19, the J call TRBJ1-5, with D maybe TRBD1 (5 bases). The CDR3 is 14 amino acids. Trimming stripped 3 bases from V and 5 bases from J, with 11 bases between. Germline CDR1 LNHDA, CDR2 SQIVND (reference sequence).